This TCR beta chain appears in the sequencing data of a study of T-cell reconstitution after alpha-beta-depleted transplantation in children. The table lists this clonotype with a few counts. Germline-derived CDR1 and CDR2 are SGHTA and FQGNSA. Trimming took 5 bases from V and 0 from J, leaving 11 bases between them. This CDR3 has 14 amino acids. Unique molecular identifiers tagged the TCRbeta library. TCRdb ran MiXCR on the PCR reads and lists one entry per CDR3 protein. The repertoire includes 300,000 to 350,000 distinct CDR3 sequences, about a quarter of them detected once, and about 10% sits in the top ten.

The source is a male patient between 10 and 17 years old who had a stem cell transplant for acute lymphoblastic leukemia, so the T cells may come from the graft donor. The rearrangement joins TRBV7-2 to TRBJ2-7; TRBD1 or TRBD2 may be the D gene (5 bases each). This specimen consisted of PBMCs, mostly from graft donor cells, obtained 180 days after TCRalphabeta/CD19-depleted stem cell transplant. This chain's CDR3 is CASSRGASSYEQYF. CDR3 bases: TGTGCCAGCAGCCGAGGGGCCAGCTCCTACGAGCAGTACTTC.